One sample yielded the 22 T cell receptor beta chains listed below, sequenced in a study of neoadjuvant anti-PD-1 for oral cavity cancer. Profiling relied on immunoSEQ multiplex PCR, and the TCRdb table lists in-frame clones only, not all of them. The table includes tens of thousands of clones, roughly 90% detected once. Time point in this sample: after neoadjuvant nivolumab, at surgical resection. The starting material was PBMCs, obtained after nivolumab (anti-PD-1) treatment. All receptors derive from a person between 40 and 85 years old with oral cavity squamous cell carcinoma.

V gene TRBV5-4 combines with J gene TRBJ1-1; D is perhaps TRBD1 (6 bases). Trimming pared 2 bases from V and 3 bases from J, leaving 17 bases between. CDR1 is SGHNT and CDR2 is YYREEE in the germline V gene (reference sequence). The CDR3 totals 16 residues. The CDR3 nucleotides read TGTGCCAGCAGCTTCCTAATGGCAGGGGATGACACTGAAGCTTTCTTT. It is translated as CASSFLMAGDDTEAFF.

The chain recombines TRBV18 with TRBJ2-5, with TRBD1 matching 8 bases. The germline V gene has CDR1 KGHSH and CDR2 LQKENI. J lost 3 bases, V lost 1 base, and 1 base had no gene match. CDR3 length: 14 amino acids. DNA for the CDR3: TGTGCCAGCTCACCACAGACAGGGGAAGAGACCCAGTACTTC. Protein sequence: CASSPQTGEETQYF.

The CDR3 spells CASSPGGLINEQFF. CDR3 DNA: TGTGCCAGCAGCCCAGGAGGTCTGATCAATGAGCAGTTCTTC. V usage is TRBV11-2 and J usage is TRBJ2-1; tentative D call: TRBD2 (5 bases). V was trimmed by 5 bases and J by 6 bases, leaving 14 bases between them. Germline assignment: CDR1 SGHAT and CDR2 FQNNGV. The CDR3 is 14 amino acids.

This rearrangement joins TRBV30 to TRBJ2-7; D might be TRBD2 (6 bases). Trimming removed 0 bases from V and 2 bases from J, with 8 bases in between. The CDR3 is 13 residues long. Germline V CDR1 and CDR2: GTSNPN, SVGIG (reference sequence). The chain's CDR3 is CAWSVGEAYEQYF. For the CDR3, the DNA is TGTGCCTGGAGTGTAGGGGAGGCCTACGAGCAGTACTTC.

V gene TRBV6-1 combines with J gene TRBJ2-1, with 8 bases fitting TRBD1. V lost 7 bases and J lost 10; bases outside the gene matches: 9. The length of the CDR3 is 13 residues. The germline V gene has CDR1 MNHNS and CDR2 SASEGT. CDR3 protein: CASNPTGGGEQFF. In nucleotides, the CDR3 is TGTGCCAGCAATCCAACAGGGGGAGGCGAGCAGTTCTTC.

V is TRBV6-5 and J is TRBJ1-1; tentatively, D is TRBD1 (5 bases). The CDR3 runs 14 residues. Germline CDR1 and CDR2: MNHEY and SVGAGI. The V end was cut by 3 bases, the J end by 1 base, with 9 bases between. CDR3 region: CASSYLQGNTEAFF. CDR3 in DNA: TGTGCCAGCAGTTATCTTCAGGGGAACACTGAAGCTTTCTTT.

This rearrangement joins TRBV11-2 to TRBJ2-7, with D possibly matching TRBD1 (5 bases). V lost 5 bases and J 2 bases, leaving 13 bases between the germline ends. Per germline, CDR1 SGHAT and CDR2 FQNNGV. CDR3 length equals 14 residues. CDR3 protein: CASSLNRSPYEQYF. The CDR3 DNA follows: TGTGCCAGCAGCCTAAACAGGTCTCCCTACGAGCAGTACTTC.

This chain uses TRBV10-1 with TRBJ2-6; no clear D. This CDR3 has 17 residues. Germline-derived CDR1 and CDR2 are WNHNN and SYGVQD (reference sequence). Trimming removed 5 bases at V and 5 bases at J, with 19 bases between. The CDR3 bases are TGCGCCAGCAGTTGCTATACCGCACAAAGTCGGGCCAACGTCCTGACTTTC. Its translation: CASSCYTAQSRANVLTF.

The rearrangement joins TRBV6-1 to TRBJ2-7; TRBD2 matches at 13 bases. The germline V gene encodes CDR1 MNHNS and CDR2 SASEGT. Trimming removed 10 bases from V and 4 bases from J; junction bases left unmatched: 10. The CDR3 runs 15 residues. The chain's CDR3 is CAIHSGLAGVYEQYF. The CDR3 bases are TGTGCCATACACTCAGGACTAGCGGGAGTATACGAGCAGTACTTC.

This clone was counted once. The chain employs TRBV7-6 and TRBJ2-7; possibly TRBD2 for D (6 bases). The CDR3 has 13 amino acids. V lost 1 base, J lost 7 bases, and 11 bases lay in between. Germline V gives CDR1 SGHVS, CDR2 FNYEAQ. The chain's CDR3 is CASSLGRGWEQYF. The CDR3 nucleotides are TGTGCCAGCAGCTTAGGCCGGGGGTGGGAGCAGTACTTC.

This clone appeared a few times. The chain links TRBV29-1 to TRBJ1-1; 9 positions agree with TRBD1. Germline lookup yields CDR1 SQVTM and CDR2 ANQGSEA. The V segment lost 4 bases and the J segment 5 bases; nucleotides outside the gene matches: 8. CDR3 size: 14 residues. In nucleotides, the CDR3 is TGCAGCGTTGCCGGGACAGGGAGAGGTACTGAAGCTTTCTTT. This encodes CSVAGTGRGTEAFF.

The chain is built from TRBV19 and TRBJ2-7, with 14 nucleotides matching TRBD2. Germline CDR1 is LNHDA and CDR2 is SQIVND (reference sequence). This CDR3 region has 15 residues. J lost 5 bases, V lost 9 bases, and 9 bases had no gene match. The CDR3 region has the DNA TGTGCCAGCCGAAGACTAGCGGGAGGGCCGGACGAGCAGTACTTC. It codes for CASRRLAGGPDEQYF.

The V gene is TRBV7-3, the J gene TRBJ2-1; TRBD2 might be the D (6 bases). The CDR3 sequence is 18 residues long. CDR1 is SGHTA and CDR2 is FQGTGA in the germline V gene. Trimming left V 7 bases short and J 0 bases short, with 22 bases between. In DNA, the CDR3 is TGTGCCAGCAACCAACTCGGGGTAGCGGTCCGCTCCTACAATGAGCAGTTCTTC. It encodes CASNQLGVAVRSYNEQFF.

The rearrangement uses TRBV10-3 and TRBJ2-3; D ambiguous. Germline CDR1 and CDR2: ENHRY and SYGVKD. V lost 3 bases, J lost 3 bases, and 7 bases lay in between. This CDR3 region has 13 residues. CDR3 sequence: CAISDGPTDTQYF. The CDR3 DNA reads TGTGCCATCAGTGATGGGCCGACAGATACGCAGTATTTT.

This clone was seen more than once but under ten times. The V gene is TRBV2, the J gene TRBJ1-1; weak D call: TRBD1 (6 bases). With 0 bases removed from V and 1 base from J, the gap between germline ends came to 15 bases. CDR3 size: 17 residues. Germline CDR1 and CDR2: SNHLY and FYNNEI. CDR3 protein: CASSEALRGHANTEAFF. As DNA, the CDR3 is TGTGCCAGCAGTGAAGCGCTTCGGGGACACGCGAACACTGAAGCTTTCTTT.

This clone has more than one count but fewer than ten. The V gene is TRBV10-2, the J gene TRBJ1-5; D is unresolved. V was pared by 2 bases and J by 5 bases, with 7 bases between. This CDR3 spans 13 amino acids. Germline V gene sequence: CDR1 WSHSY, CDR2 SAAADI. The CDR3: CASSETVHQPQHF. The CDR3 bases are TGCGCCAGCAGTGAGACAGTCCATCAGCCCCAGCATTTT.

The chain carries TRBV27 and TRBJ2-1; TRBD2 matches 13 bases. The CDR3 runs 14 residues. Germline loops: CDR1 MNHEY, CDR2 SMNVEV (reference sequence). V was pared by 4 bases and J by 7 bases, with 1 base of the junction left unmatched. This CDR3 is CASSSGLAGNEQFF. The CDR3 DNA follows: TGTGCCAGCAGTTCGGGACTAGCGGGAAATGAGCAGTTCTTC.

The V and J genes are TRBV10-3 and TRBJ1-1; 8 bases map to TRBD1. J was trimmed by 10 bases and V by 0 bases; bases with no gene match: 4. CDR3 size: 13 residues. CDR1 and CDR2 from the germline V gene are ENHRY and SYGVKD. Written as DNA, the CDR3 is TGTGCCATCAGTGAGTCGGGACAGGCACCAGCTTTCTTT. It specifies CAISESGQAPAFF.

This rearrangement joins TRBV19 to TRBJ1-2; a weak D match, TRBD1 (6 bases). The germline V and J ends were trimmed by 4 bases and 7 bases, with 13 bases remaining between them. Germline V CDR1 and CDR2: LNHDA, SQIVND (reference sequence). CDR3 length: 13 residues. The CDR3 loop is CASSTDSLSGYTF. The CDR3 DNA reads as TGTGCCAGTAGTACGGACAGTTTGAGTGGCTACACCTTC.

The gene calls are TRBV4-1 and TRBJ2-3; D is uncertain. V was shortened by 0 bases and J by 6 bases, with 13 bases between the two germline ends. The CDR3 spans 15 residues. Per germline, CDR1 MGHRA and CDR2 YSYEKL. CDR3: CASSQDIPPGDTQYF. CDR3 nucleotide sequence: TGCGCCAGCAGCCAAGACATCCCTCCTGGGGATACGCAGTATTTT.

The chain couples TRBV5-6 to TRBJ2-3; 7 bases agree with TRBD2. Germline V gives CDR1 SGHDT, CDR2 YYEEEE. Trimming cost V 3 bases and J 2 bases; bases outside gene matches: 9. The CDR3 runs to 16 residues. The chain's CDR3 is CASSSFWGRDTDTQYF. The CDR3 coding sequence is TGTGCCAGCAGCTCATTCTGGGGGAGGGACACAGATACGCAGTATTTT.

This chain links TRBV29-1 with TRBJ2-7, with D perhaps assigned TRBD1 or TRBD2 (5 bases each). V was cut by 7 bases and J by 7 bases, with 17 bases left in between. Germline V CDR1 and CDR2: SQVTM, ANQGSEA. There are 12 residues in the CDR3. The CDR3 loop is CSAPGPAGEQYF. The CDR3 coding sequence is TGCAGCGCTCCGGGACCAGCCGGGGAGCAGTACTTC.